This T cell receptor (beta chain) was recorded in a study of cytomegalovirus exposure and HLA in healthy donors. Profiling relied on immunoSEQ multiplex PCR, and the TCRdb table lists in-frame clones only, not all of them. The table lists about 160,000 clones, less than 90% of them singletons. The CDR3 runs 17 residues. Germline-derived CDR1 and CDR2 are LGHNA and YSLEER. Losses at the gene ends were 0 bases for V and 0 bases for J; bases not matched to a gene: 8. Specimen: PBMCs. This chain joins TRBV4-3 and TRBJ2-7; 7 nucleotides align to TRBD1. This sequence was found in a woman under 30 in good health and CMV-seronegative. This CDR3 reads CASSQDRVGTASYEQYF. The CDR3 nucleotides are TGCGCCAGCAGCCAAGATCGGGTCGGGACAGCCTCCTACGAGCAGTACTTC.